This T cell receptor (beta chain) is from a study of shared clonotypes between healthy human individuals. Comments on this clone: Its antigen is unknown.

The study's findings and limits: Among non-shared clonotypes, generation probabilities were lower than among those shared by all four donors.

Adult Caucasians living in Nashville, Tennessee made up all of the donors. The CDR3 runs 11 residues. Deletions cut 6 bases from V and 2 bases from J, with 5 bases between. Per germline, CDR1 DFQATT and CDR2 SNEGSKA (reference sequence). Produced via immunoSEQ multiplex PCR; TCRdb's table is partial and in-frame only. The sample holds some 2,100,000 clones; under 97% are singletons and the top ten take roughly 0.13%. What was sequenced was naive CD4+ T cells sorted from blood. As to subset: CD45RA+ positively selected. The V and J genes are TRBV20-1 and TRBJ2-1; no reliable D call. The source is a man between 18 and 35 years old in good health. The DNA for the CDR3 is TGCAGTGCCCCAACCTACAATGAGCAGTTCTTC. This codes for CSAPTYNEQFF.